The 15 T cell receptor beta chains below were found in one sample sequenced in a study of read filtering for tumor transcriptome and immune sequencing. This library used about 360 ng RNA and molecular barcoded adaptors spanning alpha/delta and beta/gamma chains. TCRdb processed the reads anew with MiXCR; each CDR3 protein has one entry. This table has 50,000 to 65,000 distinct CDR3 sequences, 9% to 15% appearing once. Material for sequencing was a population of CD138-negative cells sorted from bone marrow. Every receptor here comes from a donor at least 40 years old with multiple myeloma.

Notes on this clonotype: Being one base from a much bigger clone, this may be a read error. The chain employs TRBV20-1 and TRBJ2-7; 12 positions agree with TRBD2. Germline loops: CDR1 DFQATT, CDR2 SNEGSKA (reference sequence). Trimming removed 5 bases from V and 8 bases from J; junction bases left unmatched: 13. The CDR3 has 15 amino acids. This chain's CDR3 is CSAGRLAGGPPKQYF. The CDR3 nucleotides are TGCAGTGCTGGGCGCCTAGCGGGGGGGCCCCCCAAGCAGTACTTC.

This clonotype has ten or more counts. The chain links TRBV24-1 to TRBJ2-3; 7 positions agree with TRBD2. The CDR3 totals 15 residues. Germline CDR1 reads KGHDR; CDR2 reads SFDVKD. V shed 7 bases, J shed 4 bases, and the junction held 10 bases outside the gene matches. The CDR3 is CATSTPGGGSDTQYF. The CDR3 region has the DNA TGTGCCACCAGCACCCCCGGGGGAGGGTCAGATACGCAGTATTTT.

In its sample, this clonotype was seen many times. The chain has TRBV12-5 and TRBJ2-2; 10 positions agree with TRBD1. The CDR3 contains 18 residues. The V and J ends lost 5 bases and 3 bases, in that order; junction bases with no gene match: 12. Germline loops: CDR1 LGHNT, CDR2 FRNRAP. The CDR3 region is CASGPKSGTGVDTGELFF. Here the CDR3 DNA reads TGTGCTAGTGGTCCGAAATCCGGGACAGGGGTCGACACCGGGGAGCTGTTTTTT.

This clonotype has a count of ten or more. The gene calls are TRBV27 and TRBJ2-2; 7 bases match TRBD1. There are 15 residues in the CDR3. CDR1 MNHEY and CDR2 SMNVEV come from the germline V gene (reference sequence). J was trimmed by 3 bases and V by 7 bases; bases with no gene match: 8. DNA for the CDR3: TGTGCCAGCAAGAACCGGGACAGACACACCGGGGAGCTGTTTTTT. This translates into CASKNRDRHTGELFF.

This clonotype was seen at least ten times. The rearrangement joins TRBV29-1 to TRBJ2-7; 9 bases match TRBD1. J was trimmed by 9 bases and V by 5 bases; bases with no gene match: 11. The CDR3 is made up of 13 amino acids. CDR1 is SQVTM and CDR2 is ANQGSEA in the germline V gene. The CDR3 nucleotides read TGCAGCGTTCAAGGACAGGGGCTGCCAGGGCAGTACTTC. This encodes CSVQGQGLPGQYF.

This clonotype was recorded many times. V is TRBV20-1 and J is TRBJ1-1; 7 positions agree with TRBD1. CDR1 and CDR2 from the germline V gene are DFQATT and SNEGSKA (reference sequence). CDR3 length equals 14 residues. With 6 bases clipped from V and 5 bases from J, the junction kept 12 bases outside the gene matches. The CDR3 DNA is TGCAGTGCCCCCCGGCCGACAGGGTGGACTGAAGCTTTCTTT. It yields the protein CSAPRPTGWTEAFF.

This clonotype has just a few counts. Here the CDR3 DNA reads TGTGCCAGCAGTCCGCTGTTAATGAACACTGAAGCTTTCTTT. Translating gives CASSPLLMNTEAFF. The V call is TRBV6-2 or TRBV6-3, the J call TRBJ1-1; D is unclear. Germline CDR1 and CDR2: MNHEY and SVGEGT. This CDR3 has 14 amino acids. Trimming took 5 bases from V and 0 from J, leaving 10 bases between them.

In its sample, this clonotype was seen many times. The CDR3 loop reads CASSRLSRAADTQYF. The CDR3, as DNA: TGTGCCAGCAGCAGGCTCAGTAGGGCGGCCGATACGCAGTATTTT. This chain connects TRBV25-1 to TRBJ2-3, with D hard to call. This CDR3 spans 15 amino acids. Deletions cut 6 bases from V and 6 bases from J, with 19 bases between. Germline CDR1 is MGHDK and CDR2 is SYGVNS.

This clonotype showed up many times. CDR3 sequence (DNA): TGCGCCAGCAGACCCGGGGGGGCGGGAACTGAAGCTTTCTTT. Its protein product is CASRPGGAGTEAFF. The chain carries TRBV5-1 and TRBJ1-1; a possible D gene is TRBD1 (6 bases). V was clipped by 5 bases and J by 5 bases, with 16 bases between them. This CDR3 has 14 amino acids. Germline V CDR1 and CDR2: SGHRS, YFSETQ.

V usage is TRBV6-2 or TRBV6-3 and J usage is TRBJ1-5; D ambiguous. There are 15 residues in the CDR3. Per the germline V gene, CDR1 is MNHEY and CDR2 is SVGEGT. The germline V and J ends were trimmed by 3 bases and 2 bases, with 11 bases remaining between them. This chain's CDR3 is CASSYNTRGNQPQHF. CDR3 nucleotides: TGTGCCAGCAGTTATAACACCCGGGGCAATCAGCCCCAGCATTTT.

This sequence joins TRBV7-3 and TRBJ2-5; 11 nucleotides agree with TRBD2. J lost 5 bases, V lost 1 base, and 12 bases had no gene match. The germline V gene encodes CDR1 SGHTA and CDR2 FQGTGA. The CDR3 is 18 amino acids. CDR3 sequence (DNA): TGTGCCAGCAGCTTAAATCCCGGTAGCGGGGGGGCCATGGAGACCCAGTACTTC. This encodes CASSLNPGSGGAMETQYF.

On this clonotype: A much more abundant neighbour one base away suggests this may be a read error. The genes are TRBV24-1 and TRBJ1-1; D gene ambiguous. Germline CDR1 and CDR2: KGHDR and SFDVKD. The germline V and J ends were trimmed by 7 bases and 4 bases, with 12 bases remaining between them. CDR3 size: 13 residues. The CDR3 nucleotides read TGTGCCACCAGGTATGCTACGAGCACTGAAGCTTTCTTT. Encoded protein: CATRYATSTEAFF.

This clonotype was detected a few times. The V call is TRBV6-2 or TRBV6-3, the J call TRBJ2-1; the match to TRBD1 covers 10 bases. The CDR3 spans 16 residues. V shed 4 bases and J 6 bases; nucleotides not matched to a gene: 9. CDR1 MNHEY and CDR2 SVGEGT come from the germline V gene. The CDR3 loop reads CASSSDRGRSFNEQFF. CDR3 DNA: TGTGCCAGCAGTTCGGACAGGGGGAGAAGTTTCAATGAGCAGTTCTTC.

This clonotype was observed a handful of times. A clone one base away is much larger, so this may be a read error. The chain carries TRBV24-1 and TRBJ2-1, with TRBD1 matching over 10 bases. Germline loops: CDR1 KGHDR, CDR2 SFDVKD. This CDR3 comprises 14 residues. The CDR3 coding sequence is TGTGTCACCAGCGGGACAGGGGAGGATAATGAGCAGTTCTTC. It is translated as CVTSGTGEDNEQFF.

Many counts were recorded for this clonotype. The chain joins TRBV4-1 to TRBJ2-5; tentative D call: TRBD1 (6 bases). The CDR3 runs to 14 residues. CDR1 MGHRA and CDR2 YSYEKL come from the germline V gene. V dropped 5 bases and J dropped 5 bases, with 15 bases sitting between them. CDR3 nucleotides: TGCGCCAGCAGCTCATACAGGGATGACGAGACCCAGTACTTC. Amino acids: CASSSYRDDETQYF.